Listed here are 18 T cell receptor beta chains from one sample, sequenced in a study of control samples from healthy donors and cancer patients. This table comes from immunoSEQ multiplex PCR, and its TCRdb copy is limited to in-frame clones, with some not included. The repertoire holds 400,000 to 500,000 clones, 80% to 95% seen once, with 5.5% to 7.5% in the top ten. Specimen: PBMCs. Receptors originate from a man aged 35-49 years with head and neck cancer.

The CDR3 DNA is TGTGCCACCAGTGATTCCGGGACAGGGATCGCCCACTATGGCTACACCTTC. It specifies CATSDSGTGIAHYGYTF. V gene TRBV24-1 combines with J gene TRBJ1-2, with TRBD1 matching 9 bases. This CDR3 spans 17 amino acids. Germline trimming cut 2 bases from V and 3 bases from J; bases unmatched to any gene: 9. Germline values: CDR1 KGHDR, CDR2 SFDVKD.

CDR3 residues: CASSLMAGENTIYF. The CDR3 bases are TGTGCCAGCAGTTTAATGGCAGGAGAAAACACCATATATTTT. The chain carries TRBV28 and TRBJ1-3; D gene ambiguous. Germline assignment: CDR1 MDHEN and CDR2 SYDVKM. Trimming took 2 bases from V and 6 from J, leaving 11 bases between them. CDR3 size: 14 residues.

The genes are TRBV6-2 or TRBV6-3 and TRBJ1-1; no clear D. This CDR3 has 14 residues. Germline V gene sequence: CDR1 MNHEY, CDR2 SVGEGT. V was clipped by 0 bases and J by 4 bases, with 9 bases between them. The CDR3 DNA reads as TGTGCCAGCAGTTACTCGACGGCCCGCACTGAAGCTTTCTTT. Translated, it gives CASSYSTARTEAFF.

The chain carries TRBV5-6 and TRBJ1-2, with no clear D. Germline CDR1 SGHDT, CDR2 YYEEEE. CDR3 length: 14 residues. The V end was cut by 4 bases, the J end by 7 bases, with 17 bases between. The chain's CDR3 is CASSPRLGRGGYTF. CDR3 bases: TGTGCCAGCAGCCCCCGTTTAGGGAGAGGTGGCTACACCTTC.

This clone was recorded once. The J gene is TRBJ2-5, the V gene TRBV4-3; TRBD1 matches at 11 bases. V was clipped by 4 bases and J by 2 bases; unmatched bases: 3. Germline values: CDR1 LGHNA, CDR2 YSLEER. CDR3 length equals 15 residues. As DNA, the CDR3 is TGCGCCAGCAGCCCCGGGACAGGGGGGCAAGAGACCCAGTACTTC. This sequence encodes CASSPGTGGQETQYF.

The rearrangement uses TRBV5-1 and TRBJ1-2; D possibly corresponds to TRBD1 (6 bases). Germline CDR1 reads SGHRS; CDR2 reads YFSETQ. Trimming took off 1 base at V and 0 bases at J, with 19 bases between the two ends. This CDR3 is built from 18 residues. The CDR3 reads CASSLWGMDSAANYGYTF. The CDR3, as DNA: TGCGCCAGCAGCTTGTGGGGGATGGACAGCGCAGCTAACTATGGCTACACCTTC.

This chain links TRBV11-3 with TRBJ2-1; the D gene is possibly TRBD2 (7 bases). The CDR3 covers 14 residues. Trimming removed 1 base from V and 7 bases from J, with 11 bases in between. CDR1 and CDR2 (germline): SGHNT, YENEEA. CDR3 in amino acids: CASSLVGGANEQFF. The CDR3 coding sequence is TGTGCCAGCAGCTTAGTTGGGGGGGCTAATGAGCAGTTCTTC.

In DNA, the CDR3 is TGTGCCAGTAGCCGACTAGCGGGACTGGGGGATGAGCAGTTCTTC. This translates into CASSRLAGLGDEQFF. This chain joins TRBV19 and TRBJ2-1; 11 bases agree with TRBD2. The CDR3 has 15 residues. With V trimmed by 6 bases and J by 8 bases, 9 bases remained unmatched. Germline CDR1 LNHDA, CDR2 SQIVND (reference sequence).

The V call is TRBV5-4, the J call TRBJ2-4; weak D call: TRBD1 (6 bases). The CDR3 runs 16 residues. From germline, CDR1 is SGHNT and CDR2 YYREEE (reference sequence). V was trimmed by 4 bases and J by 0 bases, leaving 14 bases between them. The DNA of the CDR3 is TGTGCCAGCAGCAGGCAGGACAGCGTAGCCAAAAACATTCAGTACTTC. Translation gives CASSRQDSVAKNIQYF. The variable domain in full, completed from reference TRBV5-4 and TRBJ2-4, reads ETGVTQSPTHLIKTRGQQVTLRCSSQSGHNTVSWYQQALGQGPQFIFQYYREEENGRGNFPPRFSGLQFPNYSSELNVNALELDDSALYLCASSRQDSVAKNIQYFGAGTRLSVL.

This clone was seen only once. V usage is TRBV6-6 and J usage is TRBJ1-1, with D possibly TRBD1 on 5 matching bases. Germline V gene lookup returns CDR1 MNHNY and CDR2 SVGAGI (reference sequence). Trimming took off 5 bases at V and 1 base at J, with 26 bases between the two ends. CDR3 length equals 19 residues. The CDR3 DNA sequence: TGTGCCAGCAGTCCGGACGGTTGGAGGGTAGGGGTGGAGAACACTGAAGCTTTCTTT. It encodes CASSPDGWRVGVENTEAFF.

The chain carries TRBV5-6 and TRBJ1-2; 7 bases agree with TRBD1. The CDR3 has 14 amino acids. The V segment lost 3 bases and the J segment 4 bases; nucleotides outside the gene matches: 6. Germline lookup yields CDR1 SGHDT and CDR2 YYEEEE. The CDR3 reads CASSSDQGGYGYTF. CDR3 bases: TGTGCCAGCAGCTCAGATCAGGGGGGCTATGGCTACACCTTC.

V is TRBV2 and J is TRBJ2-7; TRBD2 matches at 11 bases. CDR3 size: 15 residues. V lost 7 bases, J lost 3 bases, and 8 bases stayed unmatched. Germline CDR1 is SNHLY and CDR2 is FYNNEI. DNA of the CDR3: TGTGCCAGCACTGGATCTGGGACTAGCGGCTACGAGCAGTACTTC. It codes for CASTGSGTSGYEQYF.

The genes are TRBV24-1 and TRBJ1-1; D might be TRBD1 (6 bases). With 6 bases removed from V and 0 bases from J, the gap between germline ends came to 7 bases. This CDR3 has 13 residues. Germline loops: CDR1 KGHDR, CDR2 SFDVKD. The CDR3 loop is CATSTGLNTEAFF. The DNA for the CDR3 is TGTGCCACCAGTACAGGGCTGAACACTGAAGCTTTCTTT.

CDR3 sequence: CASSSQRGANTGELFF. The CDR3 DNA reads as TGTGCCAGCAGCTCCCAGCGGGGCGCCAACACCGGGGAGCTGTTTTTT. This chain links TRBV5-4 with TRBJ2-2; 7 nucleotides agree with TRBD2. Germline V gene data show CDR1 as SGHNT and CDR2 as YYREEE (reference sequence). V shed 3 bases and J 2 bases; nucleotides not matched to a gene: 7. There are 16 residues in the CDR3.

The V and J genes are TRBV7-2 and TRBJ2-3; D remains unclear. CDR3 length equals 13 residues. Germline assignment: CDR1 SGHTA and CDR2 FQGNSA. The V end lost 2 bases, the J end lost 5 bases, and 8 bases lay between the germline ends. The CDR3 spells CASSLRVEDTQYF. The CDR3 coding sequence is TGTGCCAGCAGCTTAAGAGTGGAAGATACGCAGTATTTT.

The chain links TRBV7-2 to TRBJ1-5, with TRBD1 identical over 9 bases. The CDR3 has 18 residues. CDR1 and CDR2 from the germline V gene are SGHTA and FQGNSA. With V trimmed by 5 bases and J by 2 bases, 13 bases remained unmatched. The CDR3 sequence is CASSRQTGGWSGNQPQHF. CDR3 in DNA: TGTGCCAGCAGCCGCCAAACAGGGGGCTGGTCGGGCAATCAGCCCCAGCATTTT.

This chain uses TRBV2 with TRBJ1-5; 8 bases fit TRBD1. CDR1 is SNHLY and CDR2 is FYNNEI in the germline V gene. Trimming cost V 1 base and J 7 bases; bases outside gene matches: 6. This CDR3 comprises 15 residues. The DNA of the CDR3 is TGTGCCAGCAGTGAAGGGACAGGGTGGGGGCAGCCCCAGCATTTT. Its translation is CASSEGTGWGQPQHF.

This clone has just one count. The chain employs TRBV5-6 and TRBJ2-7, with a tentative D call TRBD1 (5 bases). The V gene's germline CDR1 is SGHDT and CDR2 YYEEEE. The germline V and J ends were trimmed by 4 bases and 5 bases, with 16 bases remaining between them. The CDR3 is 14 amino acids. CDR3 amino acids: CASSPGGAGNEQYF. CDR3 in DNA: TGTGCCAGCAGCCCGGGTGGGGCCGGCAACGAGCAGTACTTC.